The 10 T cell receptor beta chains reported below all come from one sample, sequenced in a study of blood T cell repertoires in COVID-19. The repertoire was sequenced with immunoSEQ multiplex PCR; TCRdb's copy has only in-frame clones and lacks some. In the table there are about 99,000 clones, 84% of which are singletons. The sample consisted of peripheral blood. Every receptor here comes from a human donor in a cohort sampled during active or convalescent COVID-19.

The chain combines TRBV28 with TRBJ1-5; tentative D call: TRBD1 (6 bases). Between the trimmed V and J ends, which lost 4 bases and 7 bases, there was a span of 14 bases. The germline CDR1 and CDR2 sequences are MDHEN and SYDVKM. This CDR3 is built from 14 residues. The CDR3 DNA sequence: TGTGCCAGCAGTTCCGCGGGGGCAGAGCAGCCCCAGCATTTT. Its translation: CASSSAGAEQPQHF.

V gene TRBV7-6 combines with J gene TRBJ2-6, with D possibly TRBD1 on 5 matching bases. CDR1 and CDR2 from the germline V gene are SGHVS and FNYEAQ. CDR3 length equals 14 residues. The germline V and J ends were trimmed by 10 bases and 0 bases, with 10 bases remaining between them. CDR3 in DNA: TGTGCCATCTCAAGGGGCTCTGGGGCCAACGTCCTGACTTTC. Protein: CAISRGSGANVLTF.

The chain recombines TRBV7-2 with TRBJ1-6; perhaps TRBD1 as D (6 bases). This CDR3 is built from 16 residues. Trimming removed 5 bases from V and 5 bases from J, with 16 bases in between. CDR1 and CDR2 from the germline V gene are SGHTA and FQGNSA. CDR3 region: CASSPHGGANNSPLHF. The CDR3 DNA reads TGTGCCAGCAGCCCTCATGGGGGGGCCAATAATTCACCCCTCCACTTT.

This chain joins TRBV28 and TRBJ1-5, with D perhaps matching TRBD1 (6 bases). The CDR3 contains 16 residues. V lost 5 bases to trimming and J lost 5 bases, with 19 bases between them. Germline assignment: CDR1 MDHEN and CDR2 SYDVKM. As DNA, the CDR3 is TGTGCCAGCAGTATCCGATCCAGGGGTCAGCATCAGCCCCAGCATTTT. Its protein is CASSIRSRGQHQPQHF.

The chain is built from TRBV11-1 and TRBJ2-2, with D possibly TRBD1 on 5 matching bases. Germline CDR1 is SGHAT and CDR2 is FQDESV (reference sequence). V was clipped by 2 bases and J by 7 bases, with 14 bases between them. This CDR3 is built from 15 residues. The CDR3 DNA follows: TGTGCCAGCAGCTTAAACCCAGCCGGACACGGGGAGCTGTTTTTT. Translated: CASSLNPAGHGELFF. The full variable domain, with the rest looked up from reference TRBV11-1 and TRBJ2-2, is EAEVAQSPRYKITEKSQAVAFWCDPISGHATLYWYRQILGQGPELLVQFQDESVVDDSQLPKDRFSAERLKGVDSTLKIQPAELGDSAMYLCASSLNPAGHGELFFGEGSRLTVL.

The chain has TRBV6-5 and TRBJ2-7, with 7 bases identical to TRBD1. Germline CDR1 MNHEY, CDR2 SVGAGI. V dropped 6 bases and J dropped 6; count of bases not matched to a gene: 11. CDR3 size: 14 residues. CDR3 DNA sequence: TGTGCCAGCAGAACATATAACACAGGGGCCGAGCAGTACTTC. As protein: CASRTYNTGAEQYF.

This chain uses TRBV24-1 with TRBJ2-7; unclear D gene. Germline values: CDR1 KGHDR, CDR2 SFDVKD. The CDR3 runs 13 residues. The V end lost 9 bases, the J end lost 2 bases, and 13 bases lay between the germline ends. The CDR3 spells CATEDTSTYEQYF. The CDR3 nucleotides read TGTGCCACCGAAGACACTTCCACCTACGAGCAGTACTTC.

The gene calls are TRBV6-5 and TRBJ1-4, with D possibly matching TRBD1 (6 bases). Per the germline V gene, CDR1 is MNHEY and CDR2 is SVGAGI. V shed 4 bases and J shed 4 bases, with 13 bases lying between them. This CDR3 region has 15 residues. The CDR3 is CASSSGGKDNEKLFF. The CDR3 coding sequence is TGTGCCAGCAGTTCGGGGGGCAAGGATAATGAAAAACTGTTTTTT.

This clone has a single count. This chain links TRBV6-5 with TRBJ1-5; tentative D call: TRBD1 (5 bases). CDR3 length equals 15 residues. CDR1 is MNHEY and CDR2 is SVGAGI in the germline V gene. Deletions cut 7 bases from V and 0 bases from J, with 13 bases between. The CDR3 sequence: CASTPAGDSNQPQHF. CDR3 bases: TGTGCCAGCACCCCCGCGGGGGATAGCAATCAGCCCCAGCATTTT.

This clone was found once. The chain recombines TRBV7-3 with TRBJ2-1, with 7 bases identical to TRBD2. The CDR3 consists of 15 residues. The V gene's germline CDR1 is SGHTA and CDR2 FQGTGA. V trimming: 5 bases; J trimming: 9 bases; junction bases outside the gene matches: 13. In DNA, the CDR3 is TGTGCCAGCAGCAAAAGGGGCGGGGGAAATAGTGAGCAGTTCTTC. Protein: CASSKRGGGNSEQFF.